This T cell receptor (beta chain) was sequenced in a study of low-dose radiotherapy and immunotherapy resistance in tumors (dated by TCRdb to between 2021 and 2024). About the full investigation: In Cohort 1, 0.5 Gy per fraction was delivered every 2 weeks, and a total PTV dose of 6.5 Gy was prescribed. Nivolumab was administered intravenously as a 240 mg flat dose every two weeks, and ipilimumab was administered intravenously at 1 mg/kg every six weeks. Patients in Cohort 2 were given 1 Gy per fraction every two weeks, for a total of 13 Gy across 26 weeks. No randomization into treatment groups was done for the people taking part in the trial. Starting on cycle 1 day 1, patients took 300 mg of aspirin by mouth once daily for four cycles. Intravenous cyclophosphamide at 200 mg/m2 was administered every two weeks, one day ahead of each radiation and immunotherapy administration. Eight patients were included in the translational analysis: three from the first dose cohort and the first five from the second dose cohort.

Taken from cysteine to phenylalanine, the CDR3 has 16 residues. Of all the DNA, just the CDR3 is kept, 48 bases in frame from base 1. Based on the germline V gene (reference sequence), the CDR1 and CDR2 sequences are DFQATT and SNEGSKA. V loses 0 bases, J loses 4 bases, and the germline ends lie 17 bases apart. This sample's time point label indicates: before trial treatment. Donors were enrolled in RACIN, a single-arm phase I dose-escalation trial in which nivolumab, ipilimumab, aspirin, low-dose cyclophosphamide and low-dose radiotherapy were combined. Patients were eligible if they had advanced solid tumors that were TIL-negative. Sequencing instrument: Illumina HiSeq 2500. First-strand cDNA was synthesized with Superscript III and a set of TRAV- and TRBV-specific primers, covering both TCRalpha and TCRbeta chains. TCRs were amplified with Phusion for roughly 19 PCR cycles, with a constant-region primer paired with the adapter attached to the V primers. The isolated mRNA was amplified using the MessageAmp II aRNA Amplification Kit, with in vitro transcription performed for roughly 15 hours at 37 degrees C. mRNA for TCR sequencing was isolated with the Dynabeads mRNA DIRECT Purification Kit. Indexed Illumina adapters were added in a second Phusion PCR of approximately 25 cycles, after which AMPure XP beads were used to purify the products. Under the source paper's analysis protocol: Using custom Perl scripts, TCR sequences encoding the same protein were pooled, out-of-frame sequences were removed, and the abundance of each clonotype was computed. Any TCR sequence backed by just one read was left out of the analysis. Shannon entropy, Gini index, clonality, richness, and the frequency of TCRs shared between repertoires were included as repertoire metrics. Using fastp at Q25 and MiXCR, TCRdb reprocessed the public reads and kept productive beta chains. CDR3 protein sequences are deduplicated, and each keeps its most common genes and DNA. The V and J calls follow TCRdb's processing rather than the paper's. This sample has approximately 89,000 distinct CDR3 sequences in its table, and 18% of those were observed once. Together, the top ten hold 5.5% to 6% of the sample.

This clonotype showed up many times. Its antigen is unknown. No quality values exist for individual bases; no much larger clone is one base distant. The sample was PBMCs, taken before treatment. This clonotype was sampled from a male donor with prostate cancer. The chain links TRBV20-1 with TRBJ2-3; TRBD2 is a possible D gene, resting on 7 matching bases. At the DNA level, the sequence is TGCAGTGCTAGAGATTCACGGGGCGGGGGCCCAGATACGCAGTATTTT. The translation is CSARDSRGGGPDTQYF.